This T cell receptor (beta chain) originates from a study of cytomegalovirus exposure and HLA in healthy donors. Likely unrecorded immune exposures existed in these nominally healthy donors. The V end was cut by 2 bases, the J end by 3 bases, with 10 bases between. CDR3 length equals 14 residues. From germline, CDR1 is SGHAT and CDR2 FQDESV (reference sequence). PCR employed 60 Vbeta and 13 Jbeta primers. Here immunoSEQ multiplex PCR was the method, and the copy in TCRdb shows in-frame clones only, minus some. The table gives roughly 120,000 clones; the top ten clones make up 3.5% to 4.5% of it. This receptor was identified in a young man in good health and CMV-seronegative. The gene calls are TRBV11-1 and TRBJ1-1, with a weak D call TRBD1 (6 bases). What was sequenced was PBMCs. The CDR3 nucleotides read TGTGCCAGCAGCTTATACCCAGGGGACACTGAAGCTTTCTTT. It translates to CASSLYPGDTEAFF.